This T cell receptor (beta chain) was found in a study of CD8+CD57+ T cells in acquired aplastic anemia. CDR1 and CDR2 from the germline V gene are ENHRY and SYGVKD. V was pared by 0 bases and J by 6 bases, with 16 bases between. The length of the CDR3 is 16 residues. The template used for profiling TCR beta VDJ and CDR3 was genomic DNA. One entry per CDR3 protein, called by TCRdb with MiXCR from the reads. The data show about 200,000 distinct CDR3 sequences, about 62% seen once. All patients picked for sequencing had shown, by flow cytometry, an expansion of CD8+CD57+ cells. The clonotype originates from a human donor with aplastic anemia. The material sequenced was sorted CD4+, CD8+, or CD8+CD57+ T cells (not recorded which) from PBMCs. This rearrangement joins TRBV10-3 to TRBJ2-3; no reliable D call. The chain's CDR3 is CAISESVVRWTDTQYF. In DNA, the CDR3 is TGTGCCATCAGTGAGTCCGTTGTACGCTGGACGGATACGCAGTATTTT.